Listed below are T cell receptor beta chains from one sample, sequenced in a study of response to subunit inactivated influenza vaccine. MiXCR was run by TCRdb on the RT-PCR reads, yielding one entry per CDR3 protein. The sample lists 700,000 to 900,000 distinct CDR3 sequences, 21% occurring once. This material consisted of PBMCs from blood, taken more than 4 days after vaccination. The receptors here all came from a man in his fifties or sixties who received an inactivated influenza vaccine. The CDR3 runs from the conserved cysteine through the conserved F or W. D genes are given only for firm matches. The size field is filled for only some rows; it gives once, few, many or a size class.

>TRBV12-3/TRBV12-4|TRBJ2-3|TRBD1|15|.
TGTGCCAGTTCTTTACAGGGGGGATCATCAGATACGCAGTATTTT
CASSLQGGSSDTQYF
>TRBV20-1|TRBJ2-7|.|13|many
TGCAGTGCTAGAAGTCCCGGTGGGTACGAGCAGTACTTC
CSARSPGGYEQYF
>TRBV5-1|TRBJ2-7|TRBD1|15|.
TGCGCCAGCAGCTTAGCCCCGGGACAGGGCGAAGTGCAGTACTTC
CASSLAPGQGEVQYF
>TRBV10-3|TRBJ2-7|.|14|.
TGTGCCATCAGGTCGGATAGGCAGTTCGGCGAGCAGTACTTC
CAIRSDRQFGEQYF
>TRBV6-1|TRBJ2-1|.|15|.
TGTGCCAGCAGTGAAACAGGGTACCCCTACAATGAGCAGTTCTTC
CASSETGYPYNEQFF
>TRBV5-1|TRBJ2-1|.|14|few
TGCGCCAGCAGCTTTTCGGACCCATACAATGAGCAGTTCTTC
CASSFSDPYNEQFF
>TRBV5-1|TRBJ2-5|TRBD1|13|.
TGCGCCAGCAGCCAAGGGACAGCAGAGACCCAGTACTTC
CASSQGTAETQYF
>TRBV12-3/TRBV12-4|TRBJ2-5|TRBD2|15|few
TGTGCCAGCAGTCATCCGGGACTAGGGGAAGAGACCCAGTACTTC
CASSHPGLGEETQYF
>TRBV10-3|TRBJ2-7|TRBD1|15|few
TGTGCCATCAGTGACCGGGACAGGGGACCCCCAGAGCAGTACTTC
CAISDRDRGPPEQYF
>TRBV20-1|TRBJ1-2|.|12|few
TGCAGTGCCCAACCCGGATTACGTGGCTACACCTTC
CSAQPGLRGYTF
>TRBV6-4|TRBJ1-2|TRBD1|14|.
TGTGCCAGCAGTGCCACAGGGGTCGGCTATGGCTACACCTTC
CASSATGVGYGYTF
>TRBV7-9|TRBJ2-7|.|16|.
TGTGCCAGCAGCCCCTCACCGGGACCGCGGAGTTACGAGCAGTACTTC
CASSPSPGPRSYEQYF
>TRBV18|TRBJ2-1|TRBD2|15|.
TGTGCCAGCTCACCATGGGGGACTAGCGGGAATGAGCAGTTCTTC
CASSPWGTSGNEQFF
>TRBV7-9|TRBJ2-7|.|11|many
TGTGCCAGCAGCTTCAACTACGAGCAGTACTTC
CASSFNYEQYF
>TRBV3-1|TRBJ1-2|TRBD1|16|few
TGTGCCAGCACCACGTCTGGGACAGGGAAGATCAATGGCTACACCTTC
CASTTSGTGKINGYTF
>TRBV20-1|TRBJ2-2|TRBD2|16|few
TGCAGTGCTAGAGGACTAGCGGGGCTATACACCGGGGAGCTGTTTTTT
CSARGLAGLYTGELFF
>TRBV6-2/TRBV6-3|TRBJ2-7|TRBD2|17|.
TGTGCCAGCTCCAAGGCTCCGACTAGCGGGAGGTCCTACGAGCAGTACTTC
CASSKAPTSGRSYEQYF
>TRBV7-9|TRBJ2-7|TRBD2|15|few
TGTGCCAGCAGCTTAGGCGGACGGGGGGTCTACGAGCAGTACTTC
CASSLGGRGVYEQYF
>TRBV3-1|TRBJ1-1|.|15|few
TGTGCCAGCAGCCAATTCCAGGGGATGAACACTGAAGCTTTCTTT
CASSQFQGMNTEAFF
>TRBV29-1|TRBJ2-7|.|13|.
TGCAGCGTTCACGGGCTGGGGACCTACGAGCAGTACTTC
CSVHGLGTYEQYF
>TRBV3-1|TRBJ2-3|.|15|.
TGTGCCAGCAGCAGCCGGACTACTGACACAGATACGCAGTATTTT
CASSSRTTDTDTQYF
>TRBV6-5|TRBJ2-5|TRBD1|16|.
TGTGCCAGCAGTTACGTGGGACAGGGGATCCAAGAGACCCAGTACTTC
CASSYVGQGIQETQYF
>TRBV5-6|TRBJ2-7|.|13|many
TGTGCCAGCAGCCAGACAAACTCCTACGAGCAGTACTTC
CASSQTNSYEQYF
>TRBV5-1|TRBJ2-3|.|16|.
TGCGCCAGCAGCTTGGCCGCGGGGATTAGCACAGATACGCAGTATTTT
CASSLAAGISTDTQYF
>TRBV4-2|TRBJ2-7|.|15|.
TGTGCCAGCAGCCAAGAACCGGACAGTACCTACGAGCAGTACTTC
CASSQEPDSTYEQYF
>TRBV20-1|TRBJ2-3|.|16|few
TGCAGTGCTTCCCAATTCCGTAGCGGAGGCACAGATACGCAGTATTTT
CSASQFRSGGTDTQYF
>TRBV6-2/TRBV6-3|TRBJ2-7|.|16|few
TGTGCCAGCAGTTACTCGATTAGCGGACACTCCTACGAGCAGTACTTC
CASSYSISGHSYEQYF
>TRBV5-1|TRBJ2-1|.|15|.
TGCGCCAGCAGCTTGGATGCGAGGTCTTTCGGGGAGCAGTTCTTC
CASSLDARSFGEQFF
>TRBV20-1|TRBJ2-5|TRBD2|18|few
TGCAGTGCTATAAAACCGGGACTAGCGGGACCAAACCAAGAGACCCGGTACTTC
CSAIKPGLAGPNQETRYF
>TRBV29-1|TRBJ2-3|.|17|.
TGCAGCGTTGAAGATCCATTGGTGGGACAATACACAGATACGCAGTATTTT
CSVEDPLVGQYTDTQYF
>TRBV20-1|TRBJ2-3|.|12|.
TGCAGTGCTACGACTAGCACAGATACGCAGTATTTT
CSATTSTDTQYF
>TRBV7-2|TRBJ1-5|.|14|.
TGTGCCAGCAGCTTAGACGGGAGTTATCAGCCCCAGCATTTT
CASSLDGSYQPQHF
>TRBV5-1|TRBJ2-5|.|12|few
TGCGCCAGCAGCTTGACGTGGGAGACCCAGTACTTC
CASSLTWETQYF
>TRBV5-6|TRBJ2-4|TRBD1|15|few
TGTGCCAGCAGCTCCCGAGACAGGGCTAAAAACATTCAGTACTTC
CASSSRDRAKNIQYF
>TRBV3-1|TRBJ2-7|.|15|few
TGTGCCAGCAGCCCAGGGGGGGCTCTATCGTACGAGCAGTACTTC
CASSPGGALSYEQYF
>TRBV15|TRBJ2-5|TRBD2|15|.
TGTGCCACCAGCAGAGGGGAGCGGGGCCAAGAGACCCAGTACTTC
CATSRGERGQETQYF
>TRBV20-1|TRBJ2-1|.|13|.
TGCAGTGCTAGGAACCCCCAAACTGGTGAGCAGTTCTTC
CSARNPQTGEQFF
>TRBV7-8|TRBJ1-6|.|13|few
TGTGCCAGCGCCGGAACCTATAATTCACCCCTCCACTTT
CASAGTYNSPLHF
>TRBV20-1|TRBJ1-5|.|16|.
TGCAGTGCTGTCCCTGCAAGGGGGAATAGCAATCAGCCCCAGCATTTT
CSAVPARGNSNQPQHF
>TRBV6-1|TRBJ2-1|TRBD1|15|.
TGTGCCAGCAGTCCCCTGGGGACAGGGGGCCCTGAGCAGTTCTTC
CASSPLGTGGPEQFF